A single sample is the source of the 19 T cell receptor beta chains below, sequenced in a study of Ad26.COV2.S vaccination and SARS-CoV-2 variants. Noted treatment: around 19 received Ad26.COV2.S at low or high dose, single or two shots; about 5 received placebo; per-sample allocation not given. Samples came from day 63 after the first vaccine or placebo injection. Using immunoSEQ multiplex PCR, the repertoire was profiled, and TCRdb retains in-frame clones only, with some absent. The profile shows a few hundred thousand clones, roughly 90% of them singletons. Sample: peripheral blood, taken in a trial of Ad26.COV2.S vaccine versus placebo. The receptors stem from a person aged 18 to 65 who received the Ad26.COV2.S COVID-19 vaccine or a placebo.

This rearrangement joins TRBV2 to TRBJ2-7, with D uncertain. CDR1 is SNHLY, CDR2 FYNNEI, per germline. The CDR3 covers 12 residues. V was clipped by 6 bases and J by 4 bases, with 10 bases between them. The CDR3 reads CASRGGIYEQYF. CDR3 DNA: TGTGCCAGCAGGGGCGGAATTTACGAGCAGTACTTC.

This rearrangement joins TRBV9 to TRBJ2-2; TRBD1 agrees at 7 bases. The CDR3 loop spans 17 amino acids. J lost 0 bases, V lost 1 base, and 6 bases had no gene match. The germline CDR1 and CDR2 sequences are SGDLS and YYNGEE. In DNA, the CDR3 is TGTGCCAGCAGCGTAAGGTCGGGGACAGCGAACACCGGGGAGCTGTTTTTT. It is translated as CASSVRSGTANTGELFF.

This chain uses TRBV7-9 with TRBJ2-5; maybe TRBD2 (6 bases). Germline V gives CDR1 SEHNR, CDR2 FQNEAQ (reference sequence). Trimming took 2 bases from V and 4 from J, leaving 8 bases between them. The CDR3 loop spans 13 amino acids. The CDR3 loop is CASSLNGGETQYF. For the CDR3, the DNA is TGTGCCAGCAGCTTAAACGGGGGAGAGACCCAGTACTTC.

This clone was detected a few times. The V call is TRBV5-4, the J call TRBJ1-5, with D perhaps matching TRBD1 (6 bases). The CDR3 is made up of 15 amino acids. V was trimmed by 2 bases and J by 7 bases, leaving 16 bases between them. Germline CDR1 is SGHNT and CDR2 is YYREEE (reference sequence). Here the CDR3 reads CASSLSPGGGQPQHF. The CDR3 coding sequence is TGTGCCAGCAGCTTATCCCCGGGGGGCGGCCAGCCCCAGCATTTT.

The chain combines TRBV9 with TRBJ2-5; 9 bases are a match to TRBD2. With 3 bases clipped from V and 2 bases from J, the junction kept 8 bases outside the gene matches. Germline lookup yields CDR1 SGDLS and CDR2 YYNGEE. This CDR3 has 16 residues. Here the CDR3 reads CASSARTSAPQETQYF. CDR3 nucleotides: TGTGCCAGCAGCGCCCGGACTAGCGCTCCTCAAGAGACCCAGTACTTC. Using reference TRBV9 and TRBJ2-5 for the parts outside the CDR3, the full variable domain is DSGVTQTPKHLITATGQRVTLRCSPRSGDLSVYWYQQSLDQGLQFLIQYYNGEERAKGNILERFSAQQFPDLHSELNLSSLELGDSALYFCASSARTSAPQETQYFGPGTRLLVL.

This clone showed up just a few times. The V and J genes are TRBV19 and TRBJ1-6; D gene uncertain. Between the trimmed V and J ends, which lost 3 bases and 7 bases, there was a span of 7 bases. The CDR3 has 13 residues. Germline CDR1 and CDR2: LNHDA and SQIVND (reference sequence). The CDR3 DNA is TGTGCCAGTAGTATGTCCGCAAATTCACCCCTCCACTTT. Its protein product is CASSMSANSPLHF.

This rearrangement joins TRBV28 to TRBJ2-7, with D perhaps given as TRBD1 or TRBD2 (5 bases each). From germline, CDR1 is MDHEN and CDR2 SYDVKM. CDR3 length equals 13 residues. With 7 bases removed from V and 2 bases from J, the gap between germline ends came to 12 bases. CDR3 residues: CASKPGRTYEQYF. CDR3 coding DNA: TGTGCCAGCAAACCGGGACGGACCTACGAGCAGTACTTC.

The DNA of the CDR3 is TGTGCCACCAGGAGACAGAGATATAGCAATCAGCCCCAGCATTTT. Protein product: CATRRQRYSNQPQHF. The rearrangement uses TRBV19 and TRBJ1-5; the D gene is possibly TRBD1 (5 bases). This CDR3 contains 15 residues. The germline V gene encodes CDR1 LNHDA and CDR2 SQIVND (reference sequence). V was clipped by 10 bases and J by 0 bases, with 16 bases between them.

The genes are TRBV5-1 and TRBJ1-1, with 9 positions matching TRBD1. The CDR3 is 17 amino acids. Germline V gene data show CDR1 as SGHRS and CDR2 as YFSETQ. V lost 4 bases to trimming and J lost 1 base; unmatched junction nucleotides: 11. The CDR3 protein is CASSVQGQGQANTEAFF. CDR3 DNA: TGCGCCAGCAGCGTTCAGGGACAGGGTCAGGCGAACACTGAAGCTTTCTTT. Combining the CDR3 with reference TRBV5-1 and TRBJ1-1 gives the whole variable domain KAGVTQTPRYLIKTRGQQVTLSCSPISGHRSVSWYQQTPGQGLQFLFEYFSETQRNKGNFPGRFSGRQFSNSRSEMNVSTLELGDSALYLCASSVQGQGQANTEAFFGQGTRLTVV.

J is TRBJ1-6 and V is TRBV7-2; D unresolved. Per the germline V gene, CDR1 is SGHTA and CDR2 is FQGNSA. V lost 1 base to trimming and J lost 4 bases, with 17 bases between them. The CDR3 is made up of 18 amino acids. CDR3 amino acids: CASSLGPVDGGYNSPLHF. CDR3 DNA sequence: TGTGCCAGCAGCTTAGGGCCCGTTGACGGCGGATATAATTCACCCCTCCACTTT.

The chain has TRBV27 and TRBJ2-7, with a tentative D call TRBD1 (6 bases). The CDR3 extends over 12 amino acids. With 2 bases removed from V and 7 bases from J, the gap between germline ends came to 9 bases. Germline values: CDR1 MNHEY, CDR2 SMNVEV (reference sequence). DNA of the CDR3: TGTGCCAGCAGTTTACCGAGGGGGGAGCAGTACTTC. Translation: CASSLPRGEQYF.

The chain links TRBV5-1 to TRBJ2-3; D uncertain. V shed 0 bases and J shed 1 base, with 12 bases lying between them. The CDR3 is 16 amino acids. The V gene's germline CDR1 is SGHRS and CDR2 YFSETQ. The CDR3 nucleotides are TGCGCCAGCAGCTTGGGGTACCCATTTGGCACAGATACGCAGTATTTT. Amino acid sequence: CASSLGYPFGTDTQYF.

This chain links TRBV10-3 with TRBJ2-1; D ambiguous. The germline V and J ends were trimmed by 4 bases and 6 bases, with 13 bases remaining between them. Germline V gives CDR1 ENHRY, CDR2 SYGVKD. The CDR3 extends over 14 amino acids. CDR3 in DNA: TGTGCCATCAGTGGAAGGGCGGAGAGCAATGAGCAGTTCTTC. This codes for CAISGRAESNEQFF.

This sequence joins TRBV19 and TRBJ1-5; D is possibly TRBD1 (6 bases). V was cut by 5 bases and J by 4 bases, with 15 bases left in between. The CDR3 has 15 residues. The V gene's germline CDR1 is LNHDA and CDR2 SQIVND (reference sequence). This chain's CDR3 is CASSAGWGLNQPQHF. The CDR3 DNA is TGTGCCAGTAGTGCTGGGTGGGGGCTTAATCAGCCCCAGCATTTT.

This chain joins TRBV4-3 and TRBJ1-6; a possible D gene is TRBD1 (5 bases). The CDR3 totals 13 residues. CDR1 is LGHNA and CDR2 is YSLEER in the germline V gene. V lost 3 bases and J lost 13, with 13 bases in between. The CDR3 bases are TGCGCCAGCAGCCACTCAGGGACGAGTCCCCTCCACTTT. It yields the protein CASSHSGTSPLHF.

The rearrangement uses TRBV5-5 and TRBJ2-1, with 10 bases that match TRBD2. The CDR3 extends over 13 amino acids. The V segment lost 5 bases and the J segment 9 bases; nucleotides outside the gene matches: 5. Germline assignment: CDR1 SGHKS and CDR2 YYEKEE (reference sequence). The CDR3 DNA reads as TGTGCCAGCAGGAGCGGGGGGGCCGGTGAGCAGTTCTTC. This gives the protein CASRSGGAGEQFF. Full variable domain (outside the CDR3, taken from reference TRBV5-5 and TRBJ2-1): DAGVTQSPTHLIKTRGQQVTLRCSPISGHKSVSWYQQVLGQGPQFIFQYYEKEERGRGNFPDRFSARQFPNYSSELNVNALLLGDSALYLCASRSGGAGEQFFGPGTRLTVL.

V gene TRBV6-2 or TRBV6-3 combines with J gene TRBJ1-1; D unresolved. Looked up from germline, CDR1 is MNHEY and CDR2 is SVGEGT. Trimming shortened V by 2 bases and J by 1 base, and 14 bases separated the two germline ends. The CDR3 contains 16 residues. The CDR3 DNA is TGTGCCAGCAGTTACAACCCGGAGCCCTCGAACACTGAAGCTTTCTTT. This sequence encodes CASSYNPEPSNTEAFF.

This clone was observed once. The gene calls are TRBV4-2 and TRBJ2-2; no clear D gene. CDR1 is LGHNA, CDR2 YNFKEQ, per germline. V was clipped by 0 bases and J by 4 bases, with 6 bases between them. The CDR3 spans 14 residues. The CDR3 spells CASSQDVGTGELFF. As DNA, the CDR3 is TGTGCCAGCAGCCAAGATGTGGGCACCGGGGAGCTGTTTTTT.

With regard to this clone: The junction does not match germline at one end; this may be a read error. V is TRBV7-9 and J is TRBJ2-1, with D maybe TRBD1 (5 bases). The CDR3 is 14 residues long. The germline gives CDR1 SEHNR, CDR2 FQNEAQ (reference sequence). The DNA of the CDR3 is TGTGCCAACAGCCCTCAAGACAGAGTTCATGAGCAGTTCTTC. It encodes CANSPQDRVHEQFF.